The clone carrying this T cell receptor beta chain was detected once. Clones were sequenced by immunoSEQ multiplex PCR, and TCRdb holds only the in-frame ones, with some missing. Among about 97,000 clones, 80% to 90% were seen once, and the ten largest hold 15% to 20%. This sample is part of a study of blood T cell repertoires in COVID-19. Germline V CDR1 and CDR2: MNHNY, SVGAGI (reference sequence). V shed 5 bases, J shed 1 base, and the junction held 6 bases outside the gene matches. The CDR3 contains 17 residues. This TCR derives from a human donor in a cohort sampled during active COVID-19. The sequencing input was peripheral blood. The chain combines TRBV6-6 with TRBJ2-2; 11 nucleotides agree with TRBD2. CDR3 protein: CASSLAGGLLNTGELFF. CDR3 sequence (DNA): TGTGCCAGCAGTCTAGCGGGGGGTCTTCTGAACACCGGGGAGCTGTTTTTT.